A selection of T cell receptor beta chains follows, all from one sample in a study of human versus mouse CDR3 diversity and MHC coevolution. Measured with immunoSEQ multiplex PCR; TCRdb has only the in-frame clones, and not every one. The data show about 80,000 clones, 85% to 95% seen once. The sequencing input was naive CD4+ T cells from blood. The receptor set was obtained from a person aged 30 to 69 in good health. The CDR3 runs from the conserved cysteine through the conserved F or W. The D gene is left open where the match is weak. Not every row has a clone size; where given, it reads once, few, many or a size class.

j_call v_call d_call clone_size cdr3_nt cdr3_aa
TRBJ2-7 TRBV28 TRBD1 . TGTGCCAGCAGGCCGGGACAGGGGGCCCCCTACGAGCAGTACTTC CASRPGQGAPYEQYF
TRBJ2-7 TRBV9 . . TGTGCCAGCAGCGTAGCGCCAGGGAACGAGCAGTACTTC CASSVAPGNEQYF
TRBJ2-2 TRBV5-8 . . TGTGCCAGCAGCTTCCCGGTTCCCACCGGGGAGCTGTTTTTT CASSFPVPTGELFF
TRBJ1-1 TRBV7-9 . . TGTGCCAGCAGCTTAAATGAGTGGGCTTTCTTT CASSLNEWAFF
TRBJ2-7 TRBV18 . once TGTGCCAGCTCACCCAACGGACTCTACGAGCAGTACTTC CASSPNGLYEQYF
TRBJ2-7 TRBV5-1 TRBD1 . TGCGCCAGCAGTGATGGGACAGGGAGCTCCTACGAGCAGTACTTC CASSDGTGSSYEQYF
TRBJ2-5 TRBV19 TRBD1 . TGTGCCAGTAGGGGAGACAGGGCACGGCAAGAGACCCAGTACTTC CASRGDRARQETQYF
TRBJ2-7 TRBV4-3 . once TGCGCCAGCAGCCAAGATCCCCAGTCCTACGAGCAGTACTTC CASSQDPQSYEQYF
TRBJ2-3 TRBV14 TRBD1 . TGTGCCATCGGGACAGGGCCTGGAGATACGCAGTATTTT CAIGTGPGDTQYF
TRBJ1-3 TRBV27 . . TGTGCCAGCAGTTTAAATAAACAGGGTGGAAACACCATATATTTT CASSLNKQGGNTIYF
TRBJ2-5 TRBV11-3 TRBD2 . TGTGCCAGCAGCTCCGGGGAGGGGAGGCAAGAGACCCAGTACTTC CASSSGEGRQETQYF
TRBJ1-1 TRBV19 TRBD1 . TGTGCCAGTAGTATCGGACAGGGAACGGGCACTGAAGCTTTCTTT CASSIGQGTGTEAFF
TRBJ2-5 TRBV7-2 . . TGTGCCAGCAGCTCTGACGGGGGGCTTGAGACCCAGTACTTC CASSSDGGLETQYF
TRBJ2-7 TRBV18 . . TGTGCCAGCTCAAATGGCAGGGCCTACGAGCAGTACTTC CASSNGRAYEQYF
TRBJ2-7 TRBV28 TRBD2 . TGTGCCAGCAGTTTTGGCGGGAGGGCCTACGAGCAGTACTTC CASSFGGRAYEQYF
TRBJ2-7 TRBV5-6 TRBD1 . TGTGCCAGCAGCTCCCCGGGACAGGGGCGCCGTGAGCAGTACTTC CASSSPGQGRREQYF